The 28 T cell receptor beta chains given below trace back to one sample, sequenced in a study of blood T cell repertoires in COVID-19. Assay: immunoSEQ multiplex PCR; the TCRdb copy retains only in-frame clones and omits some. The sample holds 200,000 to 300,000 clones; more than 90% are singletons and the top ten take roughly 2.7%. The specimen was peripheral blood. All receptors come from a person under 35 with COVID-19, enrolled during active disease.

CDR3 in DNA: TGTGCCATTTTAACAGGGGCTGGAAACACCATATATTTT. It encodes CAILTGAGNTIYF. The chain couples TRBV10-3 to TRBJ1-3; TRBD1 aligns across 7 bases. This CDR3 has 13 amino acids. V shed 9 bases and J 2 bases; nucleotides not matched to a gene: 4. Germline values: CDR1 ENHRY, CDR2 SYGVKD.

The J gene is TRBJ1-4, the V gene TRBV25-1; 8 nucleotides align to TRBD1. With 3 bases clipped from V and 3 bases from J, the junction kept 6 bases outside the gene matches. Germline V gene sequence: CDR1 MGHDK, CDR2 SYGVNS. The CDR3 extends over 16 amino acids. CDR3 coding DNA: TGTGCCAGCAGTGACCCTAGGACAGGGTCTAATGAAAAACTGTTTTTT. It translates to CASSDPRTGSNEKLFF.

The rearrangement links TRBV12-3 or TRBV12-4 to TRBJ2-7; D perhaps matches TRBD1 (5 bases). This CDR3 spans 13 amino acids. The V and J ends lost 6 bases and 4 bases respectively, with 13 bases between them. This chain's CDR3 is CASSSPPGYEQYF. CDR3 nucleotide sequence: TGTGCCAGCAGCTCTCCCCCAGGGTACGAGCAGTACTTC.

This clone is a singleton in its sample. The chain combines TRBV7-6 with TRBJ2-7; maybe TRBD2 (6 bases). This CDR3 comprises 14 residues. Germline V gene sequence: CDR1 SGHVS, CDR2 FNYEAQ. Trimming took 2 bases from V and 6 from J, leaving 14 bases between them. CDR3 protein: CASSLNGGASEQYF. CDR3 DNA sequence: TGTGCCAGCAGCTTAAACGGGGGAGCCTCCGAGCAGTACTTC.

CDR3 bases: TGTGCCAGCACTACCGTGCAGGGAACAACTGAAGCTTTCTTT. This translates into CASTTVQGTTEAFF. The rearrangement uses TRBV2 and TRBJ1-1, with D perhaps matching TRBD1 (5 bases). Between the trimmed V and J ends, which lost 7 bases and 5 bases, there was a span of 17 bases. There are 14 residues in the CDR3. Per the germline V gene, CDR1 is SNHLY and CDR2 is FYNNEI.

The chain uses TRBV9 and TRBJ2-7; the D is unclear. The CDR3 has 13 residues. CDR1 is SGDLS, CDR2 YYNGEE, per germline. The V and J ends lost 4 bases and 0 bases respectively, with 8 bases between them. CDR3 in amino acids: CASSLQSSYEQYF. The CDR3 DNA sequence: TGTGCCAGCAGCCTACAGAGCTCCTACGAGCAGTACTTC.

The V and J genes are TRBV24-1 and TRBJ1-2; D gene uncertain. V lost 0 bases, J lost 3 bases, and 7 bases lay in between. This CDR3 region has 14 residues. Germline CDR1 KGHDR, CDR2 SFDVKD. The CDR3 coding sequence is TGTGCCACCAGTGATTTGTTCGGAGACTATGGCTACACCTTC. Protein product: CATSDLFGDYGYTF.

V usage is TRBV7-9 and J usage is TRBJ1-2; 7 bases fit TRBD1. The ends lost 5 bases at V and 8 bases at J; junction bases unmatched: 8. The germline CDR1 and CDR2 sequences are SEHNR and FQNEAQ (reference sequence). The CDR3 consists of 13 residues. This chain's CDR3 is CASSPTGRGGYTF. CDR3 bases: TGTGCCAGCAGCCCGACAGGGAGAGGCGGCTACACCTTC.

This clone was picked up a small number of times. CDR3 region: CASSLGLPTQYF. CDR3 DNA sequence: TGTGCCAGCAGTTTAGGACTGCCAACGCAGTATTTT. The chain links TRBV12-3 or TRBV12-4 to TRBJ2-3; D gene unclear. The CDR3 has 12 residues. V was shortened by 1 base and J by 9 bases, with 8 bases between the two germline ends.

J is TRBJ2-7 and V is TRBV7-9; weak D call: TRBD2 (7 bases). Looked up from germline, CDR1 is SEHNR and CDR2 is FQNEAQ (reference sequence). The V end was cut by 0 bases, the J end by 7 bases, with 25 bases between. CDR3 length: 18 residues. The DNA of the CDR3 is TGTGCCAGCAGCTTAGCCATAGACGGGGGGACAATGGCGTCTGAGCAGTACTTC. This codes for CASSLAIDGGTMASEQYF.

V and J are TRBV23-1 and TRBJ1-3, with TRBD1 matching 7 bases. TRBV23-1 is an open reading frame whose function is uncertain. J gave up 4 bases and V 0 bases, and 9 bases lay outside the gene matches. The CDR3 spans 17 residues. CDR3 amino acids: CASSQSPSKGAGNTIYF. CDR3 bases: TGCGCCAGCAGTCAATCGCCGAGCAAGGGGGCAGGAAACACCATATATTTT.

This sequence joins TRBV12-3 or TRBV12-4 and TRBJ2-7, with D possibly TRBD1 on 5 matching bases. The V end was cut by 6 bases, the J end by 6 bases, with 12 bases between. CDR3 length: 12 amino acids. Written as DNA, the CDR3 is TGTGCCAGCAGCACCACAGGTTCCGAGCAGTACTTC. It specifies CASSTTGSEQYF.

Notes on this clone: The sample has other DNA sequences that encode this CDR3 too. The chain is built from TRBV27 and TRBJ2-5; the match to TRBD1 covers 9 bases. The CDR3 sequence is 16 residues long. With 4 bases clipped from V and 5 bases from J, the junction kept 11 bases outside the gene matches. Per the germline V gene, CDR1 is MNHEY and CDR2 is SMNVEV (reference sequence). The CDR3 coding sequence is TGTGCCAGCAGTTCTCAACCGGGACAGGGCCAGGAGACCCAGTACTTC. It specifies CASSSQPGQGQETQYF.

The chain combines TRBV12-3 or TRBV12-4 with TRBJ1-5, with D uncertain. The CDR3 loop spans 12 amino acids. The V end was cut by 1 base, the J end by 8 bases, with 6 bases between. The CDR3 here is CASSLGGEPQHF. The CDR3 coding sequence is TGTGCCAGCAGTTTAGGAGGAGAGCCCCAGCATTTT.

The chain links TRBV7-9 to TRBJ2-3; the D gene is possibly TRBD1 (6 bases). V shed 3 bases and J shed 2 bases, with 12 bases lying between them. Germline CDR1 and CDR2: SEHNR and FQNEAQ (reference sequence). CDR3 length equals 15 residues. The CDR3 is CASSFGAGDTDTQYF. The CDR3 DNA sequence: TGTGCCAGCAGCTTCGGGGCAGGGGACACAGATACGCAGTATTTT.

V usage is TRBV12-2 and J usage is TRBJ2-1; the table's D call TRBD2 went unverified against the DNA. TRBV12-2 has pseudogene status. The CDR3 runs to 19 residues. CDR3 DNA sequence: TGTGCAAGTCGCTTAAAAAACCCAGGAAAGCGGGCTGGGATCTATGAGCAGTTCTTC. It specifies CASRLKNPGKRAGIYEQFF.

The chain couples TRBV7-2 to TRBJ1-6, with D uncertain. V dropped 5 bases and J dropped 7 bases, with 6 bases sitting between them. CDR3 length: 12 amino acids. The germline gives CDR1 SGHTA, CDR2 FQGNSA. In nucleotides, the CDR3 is TGTGCCAGCAGCACACGAAATTCACCCCTCCACTTT. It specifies CASSTRNSPLHF.

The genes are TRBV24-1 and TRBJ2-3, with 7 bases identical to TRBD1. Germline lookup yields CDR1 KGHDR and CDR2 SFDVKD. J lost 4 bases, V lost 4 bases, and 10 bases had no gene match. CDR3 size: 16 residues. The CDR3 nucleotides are TGTGCCACCAGTGACCCACAGGGGCAAGTTTCAGATACGCAGTATTTT. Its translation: CATSDPQGQVSDTQYF.

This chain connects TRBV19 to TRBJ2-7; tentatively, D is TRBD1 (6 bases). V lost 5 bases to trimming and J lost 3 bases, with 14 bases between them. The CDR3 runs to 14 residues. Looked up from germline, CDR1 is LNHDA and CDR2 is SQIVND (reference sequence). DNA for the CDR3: TGTGCCAGTAGTGGCGCAACAGGGTACTACGAGCAGTACTTC. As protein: CASSGATGYYEQYF.

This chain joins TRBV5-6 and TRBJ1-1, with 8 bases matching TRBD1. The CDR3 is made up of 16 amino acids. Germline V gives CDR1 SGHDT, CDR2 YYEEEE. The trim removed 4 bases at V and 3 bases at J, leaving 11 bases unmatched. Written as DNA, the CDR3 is TGTGCCAGCAGCCTGAGGACAGGGCTCGTAGACACTGAAGCTTTCTTT. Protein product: CASSLRTGLVDTEAFF.

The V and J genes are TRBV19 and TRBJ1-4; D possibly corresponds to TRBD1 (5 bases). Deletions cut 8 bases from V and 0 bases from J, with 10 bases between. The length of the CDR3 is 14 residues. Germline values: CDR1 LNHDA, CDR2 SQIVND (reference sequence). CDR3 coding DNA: TGTGCCAGTCGAAAGGGGACAACTAATGAAAAACTGTTTTTT. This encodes CASRKGTTNEKLFF.

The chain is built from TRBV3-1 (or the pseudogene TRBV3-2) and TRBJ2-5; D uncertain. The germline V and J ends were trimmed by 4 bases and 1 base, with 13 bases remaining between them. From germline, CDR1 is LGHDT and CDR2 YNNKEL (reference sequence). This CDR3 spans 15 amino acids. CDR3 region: CASSLRPRLQETQYF. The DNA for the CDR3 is TGTGCCAGCAGCCTCCGTCCCCGACTCCAAGAGACCCAGTACTTC.

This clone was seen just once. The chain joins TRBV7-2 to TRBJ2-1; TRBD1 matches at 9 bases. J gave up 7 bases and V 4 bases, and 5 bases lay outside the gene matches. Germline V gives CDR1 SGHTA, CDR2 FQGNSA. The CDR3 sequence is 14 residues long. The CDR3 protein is CASSYRTGENEQFF. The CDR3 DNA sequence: TGTGCCAGCAGCTATAGGACAGGGGAAAATGAGCAGTTCTTC.

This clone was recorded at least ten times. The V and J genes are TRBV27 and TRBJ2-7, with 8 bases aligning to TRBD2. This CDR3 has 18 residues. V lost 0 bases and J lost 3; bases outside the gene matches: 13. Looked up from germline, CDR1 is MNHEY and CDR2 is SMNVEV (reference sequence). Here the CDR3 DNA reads TGTGCCAGCAGTTTATCGATCCGACGAACTAGCGGAGTCTACGAGCAGTACTTC. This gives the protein CASSLSIRRTSGVYEQYF.

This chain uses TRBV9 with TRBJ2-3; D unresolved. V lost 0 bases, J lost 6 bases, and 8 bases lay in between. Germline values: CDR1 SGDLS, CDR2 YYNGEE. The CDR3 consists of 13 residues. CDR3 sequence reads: CASSVVPLDTQYF. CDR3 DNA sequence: TGTGCCAGCAGCGTAGTCCCACTCGATACGCAGTATTTT.

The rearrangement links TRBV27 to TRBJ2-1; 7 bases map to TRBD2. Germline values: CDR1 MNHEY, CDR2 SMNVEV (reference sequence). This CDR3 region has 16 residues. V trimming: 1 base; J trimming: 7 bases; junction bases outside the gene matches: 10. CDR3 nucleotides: TGTGCCAGCAGTTTATTAAGTGGGAGGGTTGGGAATGAGCAGTTCTTC. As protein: CASSLLSGRVGNEQFF.

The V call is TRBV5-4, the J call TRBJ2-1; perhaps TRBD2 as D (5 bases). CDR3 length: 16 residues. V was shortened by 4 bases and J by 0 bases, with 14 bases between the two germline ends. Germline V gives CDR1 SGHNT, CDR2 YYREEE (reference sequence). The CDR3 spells CASSLSTGSSYNEQFF. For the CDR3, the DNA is TGTGCCAGCAGCCTCTCCACGGGGAGCTCCTACAATGAGCAGTTCTTC. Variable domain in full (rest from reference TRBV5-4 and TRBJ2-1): ETGVTQSPTHLIKTRGQQVTLRCSSQSGHNTVSWYQQALGQGPQFIFQYYREEENGRGNFPPRFSGLQFPNYSSELNVNALELDDSALYLCASSLSTGSSYNEQFFGPGTRLTVL.

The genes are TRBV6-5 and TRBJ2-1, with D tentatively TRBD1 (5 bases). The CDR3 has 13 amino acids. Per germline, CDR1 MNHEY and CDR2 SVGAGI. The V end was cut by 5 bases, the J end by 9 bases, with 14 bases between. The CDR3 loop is CASSSPSTVEQFF. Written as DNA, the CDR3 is TGTGCCAGCAGTAGCCCTTCGACAGTTGAGCAGTTCTTC.